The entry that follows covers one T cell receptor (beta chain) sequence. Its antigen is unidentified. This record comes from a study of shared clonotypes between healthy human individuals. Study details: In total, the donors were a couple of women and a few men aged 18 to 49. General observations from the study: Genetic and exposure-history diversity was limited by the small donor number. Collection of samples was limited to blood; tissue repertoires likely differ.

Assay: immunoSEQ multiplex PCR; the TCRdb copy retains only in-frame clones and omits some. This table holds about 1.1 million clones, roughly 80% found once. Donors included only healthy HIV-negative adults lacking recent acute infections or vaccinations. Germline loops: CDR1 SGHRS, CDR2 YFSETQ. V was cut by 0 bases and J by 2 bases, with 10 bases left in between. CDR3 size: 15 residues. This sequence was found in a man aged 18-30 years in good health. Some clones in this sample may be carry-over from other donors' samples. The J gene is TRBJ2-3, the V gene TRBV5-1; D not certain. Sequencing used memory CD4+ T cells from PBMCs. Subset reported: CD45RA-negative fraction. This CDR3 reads CASSLGATLTDTQYF. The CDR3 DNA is TGCGCCAGCAGCTTGGGGGCCACGCTCACAGATACGCAGTATTTT.